This is a list of T cell receptor beta chains from one sample in a study of T cell responses to AZD1222 COVID-19 vaccine. The protocol was immunoSEQ multiplex PCR, while the TCRdb copy is restricted to in-frame clones and leaves out a portion. The data show around 120,000 clones, 80% to 95% seen once. The source was peripheral blood, collected on day 0 of AZD1222 vaccination. The receptor source for this set is an adult in good health. CDR3s include the opening cysteine and the closing phenylalanine or tryptophan. Each record gives: J gene, V gene, D gene, CDR3 DNA, CDR3 protein. A D gene is named only where the DNA matches it firmly.

TRBJ1-6	TRBV6-4	-	TGTGCCAGCAGCGACTCGACAAATTCACCCCTCCACTTT	CASSDSTNSPLHF
TRBJ2-7	TRBV7-7	TRBD1	TGTGCTAGCAGCTTATTCGGGACAGGGGGTTACGAGCAGTACTTC	CASSLFGTGGYEQYF
TRBJ1-1	TRBV3-1/TRBV3-2	TRBD1	TGTGCCAGCAGCCAAGGAGGGGGCGCGTCAAACACTGAAGCTTTCTTT	CASSQGGGASNTEAFF
TRBJ2-4	TRBV10-1	-	TGCGCCAGCAGTGAGTCAGAAGGAGCCAAAAACATTCAGTACTTC	CASSESEGAKNIQYF
TRBJ1-2	TRBV27	TRBD1	TGTGCCAGCAGTCCAAAATCCACCCGGACAGGCAGAGCAGCCTATGGCTACACCTTC	CASSPKSTRTGRAAYGYTF
TRBJ2-7	TRBV9	TRBD1	TGTGCCAGCAGCGAGGGGACAGGGTTCTCCTACGAGCAGTACTTC	CASSEGTGFSYEQYF
TRBJ2-1	TRBV10-3	-	TGTGCCATGGGACGGACGGGTGACTCCTACAATGAGCAGTTCTTC	CAMGRTGDSYNEQFF
TRBJ2-1	TRBV19	TRBD2	TGTGCCAGTAGTAACCTAGCGGGAGGGCCGTATGGTGAGCAGTTCTTC	CASSNLAGGPYGEQFF
TRBJ2-7	TRBV19	TRBD1	TGTGCCAGTAGTATGGGGACAGGGGGACCTTACGAGCAGTACTTC	CASSMGTGGPYEQYF
TRBJ1-5	TRBV15	-	TGTGCCACCAGCAGAGAACGGGATAGCAATCAGCCCCAGCATTTT	CATSRERDSNQPQHF
TRBJ1-1	TRBV4-1	-	TGCGCCAGCAGCCAAGGCCTGCAGGGATTCATGAACACTGAAGCTTTCTTT	CASSQGLQGFMNTEAFF
TRBJ2-7	TRBV7-2	-	TGTGCCAGCAGCCCAAGGGACTCTCAGGACTCCTACGAGCAGTACTTC	CASSPRDSQDSYEQYF
TRBJ1-4	TRBV5-4	-	TGTGCCAGCAGCCCCGGAGGGCAAGGTGAAAAACTGTTTTTT	CASSPGGQGEKLFF
TRBJ1-6	TRBV7-2	-	TGTGCCAGCAGGGCCGGGGGGGAGGAATCACCCCTCCACTTT	CASRAGGEESPLHF
TRBJ2-7	TRBV4-1	-	TGCGCCAGCAGCCAAGATGGCGAGCAGTACTTC	CASSQDGEQYF
TRBJ1-5	TRBV27	-	TGTGCCAGCAGTTTATGGCTGGGAAATCAGCCCCAGCATTTT	CASSLWLGNQPQHF
TRBJ2-5	TRBV7-8	-	TGTGCCAGCAGCTTAGTCCAGGGTGAGACCCAGTACTTC	CASSLVQGETQYF
TRBJ1-6	TRBV5-4	-	TGTGCCAGCAGGGCGGAAAATAATTCACCCCTCCACTTT	CASRAENNSPLHF
TRBJ2-7	TRBV5-1	-	TGCGCCAGCAGCTTGGAGGGGCAATTCGAGTGGAAGTCCTACGAGCAGTACTTC	CASSLEGQFEWKSYEQYF
TRBJ2-7	TRBV7-9	-	TGTGCCAGCAGCCTAGACCCCTCCTACGAGCAGTACTTC	CASSLDPSYEQYF
TRBJ2-2	TRBV18	TRBD1	TGTGCCAGCTCGCCCCGGGACAGGGGAGGTAGAGTCACCGGGGAGCTGTTTTTT	CASSPRDRGGRVTGELFF
TRBJ2-7	TRBV15	TRBD2	TGTGCCACCAGCAGAGATCTCGGGACTAGCGGCTACGAGCAGTACTTC	CATSRDLGTSGYEQYF